This TCR beta chain stems from a study of blood T cell repertoires in COVID-19. Whole-study context: Donors in the United States, Italy and Spain gave samples during acute or convalescent COVID-19. PBMCs, B-cell-depleted T cells, or T cells provided the cDNA or gDNA that made up the material.

This CDR3 has 16 residues. Under the authors' procedure: Estimation of nucleated cell counts relied on the amplification of reference gene primers. The data were produced by immunoSEQ multiplex PCR, yet TCRdb's version contains in-frame clones alone and is incomplete. V and J calls plus clone size are reproduced from that table; the DNA served to infer D and trimming. The profile covers some 53,000 clones, with over 75% appearing a single time and roughly 15% taken by the ten largest. The clonotype was recovered from a human donor with active COVID-19. The donor label of this sample is uncertain. The chain carries TRBV21-1 and TRBJ1-2. TRBV21-1 is an annotated pseudogene. The specimen was peripheral blood. The DNA of the CDR3 is TGTGCCAGCAGCGACCCCCGGGACTTGCTGAATTATGGCTACACCTTC. Its translation: CASSDPRDLLNYGYTF.